This T cell receptor beta chain was documented in a study of blood T cell repertoires in COVID-19. Across the study: Sources were T cells, B-cell-depleted T cells, or PBMCs; the material itself was cDNA or gDNA.

Germline CDR1 and CDR2: SNHLY and FYNNEI. The trim removed 4 bases at V and 1 base at J, leaving 0 bases unmatched. The CDR3 totals 13 residues. Produced via immunoSEQ multiplex PCR; TCRdb's table is partial and in-frame only. The sample lists fewer than 200,000 clones, about four fifths occurring once. The chain couples TRBV2 to TRBJ1-1; 7 nucleotides line up with TRBD1. The sequence came from a woman aged 40 to 50 with COVID-19, enrolled during active disease. Sequencing was done on a sample of peripheral blood. In nucleotides, the CDR3 is TGTGCCAGCAGTGGACAGGGGAACACTGAAGCTTTCTTT. It codes for CASSGQGNTEAFF.